Presented here are 11 T cell receptor beta chains from one specimen sequenced in a study of shared clonotypes between healthy human individuals. TCRdb's table, derived via immunoSEQ multiplex PCR, lists solely in-frame clones and lacks some. The top ten hold around 13% of the sample, which has about half a million clones, over 60% seen once. Sequenced sample: PBMCs. The receptors derive from a woman aged 40 to 49 in good health. Some clones in this sample may be carry-over from other donors' samples.

The CDR3 nucleotides read TGTGCCAGCCGGTCGGACTACGAGCAGTACTTC. As protein: CASRSDYEQYF. The chain uses TRBV28 and TRBJ2-7; no reliable D call. Trimming stripped 8 bases from V and 3 bases from J, with 8 bases between. The germline CDR1 and CDR2 sequences are MDHEN and SYDVKM. This CDR3 contains 11 residues.

Only a few counts were recorded for this clone. The gene calls are TRBV6-5 and TRBJ2-7, with D perhaps matching TRBD1 (6 bases). CDR1 MNHEY and CDR2 SVGAGI come from the germline V gene. V dropped 10 bases and J dropped 6 bases, with 16 bases sitting between them. The CDR3 has 12 amino acids. CDR3: CATGPRGGEQYF. The CDR3 nucleotides read TGTGCCACCGGTCCCAGGGGTGGCGAGCAGTACTTC.

This chain links TRBV10-3 with TRBJ1-2, with D uncertain. V lost 0 bases, J lost 6 bases, and 5 bases lay in between. Per the germline V gene, CDR1 is ENHRY and CDR2 is SYGVKD. The CDR3 spans 12 residues. CDR3: CAISESNHGYTF. The CDR3 DNA reads TGTGCCATCAGTGAGTCGAACCATGGCTACACCTTC.

This clone was counted many times. The rearrangement joins TRBV7-2 to TRBJ2-7; TRBD2 matches at 10 bases. The trim removed 0 bases at V and 12 bases at J, leaving 2 bases unmatched. Germline V gene data show CDR1 as SGHTA and CDR2 as FQGNSA. There are 12 residues in the CDR3. The CDR3 spells CASSLASGRLYF. The CDR3 DNA reads TGTGCCAGCAGCTTAGCTAGCGGGAGGTTGTACTTC. Full variable domain (remainder filled in from reference TRBV7-2 and TRBJ2-7): GAGVSQSPSNKVTEKGKDVELRCDPISGHTALYWYRQSLGQGLEFLIYFQGNSAPDKSGLPSDRFSAERTGGSVSTLTIQRTQQEDSAVYLCASSLASGRLYFGPGTRLTVT.

A remark on this clone: This specimen includes other DNA sequences encoding the same CDR3. This chain connects TRBV9 to TRBJ2-7; no definite D call. The CDR3 spans 14 residues. Germline assignment: CDR1 SGDLS and CDR2 YYNGEE. With 0 bases removed from V and 1 base from J, the gap between germline ends came to 8 bases. The CDR3 is CASSVVAGSYEQYF. The CDR3 nucleotides read TGTGCCAGCAGCGTAGTAGCCGGATCCTACGAGCAGTACTTC.

J is TRBJ2-7 and V is TRBV7-9; maybe TRBD2 (5 bases). Deletions cut 4 bases from V and 6 bases from J, with 16 bases between. This CDR3 is built from 14 residues. Germline V lookup: CDR1 SEHNR, CDR2 FQNEAQ (reference sequence). The CDR3 sequence: CASSSEGREREQYF. CDR3 in DNA: TGTGCCAGCAGCTCCGAGGGTAGGGAACGCGAGCAGTACTTC.

Only a few counts were recorded for this clone. CDR3 sequence reads: CASSVSTGQNLYEQYF. In DNA, the CDR3 is TGTGCCAGCAGCGTTAGCACCGGACAGAACCTCTACGAGCAGTACTTC. The gene calls are TRBV7-8 and TRBJ2-7, with D possibly being TRBD1 (6 bases). V lost 5 bases to trimming and J lost 3 bases, with 20 bases between them. There are 16 residues in the CDR3. CDR1 and CDR2 from the germline V gene are SGHVS and FQNEAQ.

Remarks on this clone: A far larger clone is a single base away, which makes a read error likely. The CDR3 spells CASSSKGQSLEAFF. The CDR3, as DNA: TGTGCCAGCAGCTCCAAGGGGCAGAGCTTAGAAGCTTTCTTT. The chain recombines TRBV7-9 with TRBJ1-1, with D possibly matching TRBD1 (5 bases). Germline V gene sequence: CDR1 SEHNR, CDR2 FQNEAQ (reference sequence). This CDR3 spans 14 amino acids. The germline V and J ends were trimmed by 4 bases and 8 bases, with 17 bases remaining between them.

With respect to this clone: A read error is possible here, since a much larger clone lies one base away. The CDR3 is CASSVGTGIDEQFF. CDR3 in DNA: TGTGCCAGCAGCGTGGGGACAGGGATCGATGAGCAGTTCTTC. The chain is built from TRBV9 and TRBJ2-1; 9 positions match TRBD1. Germline assignment: CDR1 SGDLS and CDR2 YYNGEE. Trimming took 2 bases from V and 8 from J; bases not matched to a gene: 5. There are 14 residues in the CDR3. Filled out from reference TRBV9 and TRBJ2-1, the complete variable domain reads DSGVTQTPKHLITATGQRVTLRCSPRSGDLSVYWYQQSLDQGLQFLIQYYNGEERAKGNILERFSAQQFPDLHSELNLSSLELGDSALYFCASSVGTGIDEQFFGPGTRLTVL.

J is TRBJ2-5 and V is TRBV25-1, with D unresolved. V lost 4 bases and J lost 0, with 9 bases in between. Per germline, CDR1 MGHDK and CDR2 SYGVNS. The CDR3 contains 14 residues. CDR3 in DNA: TGTGCCAGCAGTGTTGCTCAATACCAAGAGACCCAGTACTTC. Protein sequence: CASSVAQYQETQYF.

As for this clone: This sample also contains other DNA sequences that code for the same CDR3. The chain carries TRBV5-1 and TRBJ2-5; the D gene is possibly TRBD1 (6 bases). The CDR3 totals 14 residues. V dropped 2 bases and J dropped 3 bases, with 11 bases sitting between them. Germline loops: CDR1 SGHRS, CDR2 YFSETQ. The CDR3, as DNA: TGCGCCAGCAGCTTAGGGGGTACTGAAGAGACCCAGTACTTC. Its translation: CASSLGGTEETQYF. The variable domain in full, completed from reference TRBV5-1 and TRBJ2-5, reads KAGVTQTPRYLIKTRGQQVTLSCSPISGHRSVSWYQQTPGQGLQFLFEYFSETQRNKGNFPGRFSGRQFSNSRSEMNVSTLELGDSALYLCASSLGGTEETQYFGPGTRLLVL.